The clone carrying this T cell receptor (beta chain) was seen only a few times. The antigen remains unidentified. TCRdb fed the 5' RACE reads into MiXCR, producing one record per CDR3 protein. The sample lists about 210,000 distinct CDR3 sequences, over 6.5% occurring once. This record comes from a study of T cells after yellow fever vaccination. Study-wide points: The study re-detected most primary-vaccination clones after the booster (96% CD4, roughly 90% CD8).

V was pared by 7 bases and J by 3 bases, with 1 base of the junction left unmatched. This CDR3 comprises 13 residues. From germline, CDR1 is KGHDR and CDR2 SFDVKD. The sequence came from a young man who received the YFV17D yellow fever vaccine. This chain connects TRBV24-1 to TRBJ2-2; the match to TRBD1 covers 7 bases. The source was CD4+ T cells sorted from PBMCs, collected on the day of the yellow fever booster vaccination. The CDR3 loop reads CATRTGHTGELFF. The DNA of the CDR3 is TGTGCCACCAGGACAGGGCACACCGGGGAGCTGTTTTTT.